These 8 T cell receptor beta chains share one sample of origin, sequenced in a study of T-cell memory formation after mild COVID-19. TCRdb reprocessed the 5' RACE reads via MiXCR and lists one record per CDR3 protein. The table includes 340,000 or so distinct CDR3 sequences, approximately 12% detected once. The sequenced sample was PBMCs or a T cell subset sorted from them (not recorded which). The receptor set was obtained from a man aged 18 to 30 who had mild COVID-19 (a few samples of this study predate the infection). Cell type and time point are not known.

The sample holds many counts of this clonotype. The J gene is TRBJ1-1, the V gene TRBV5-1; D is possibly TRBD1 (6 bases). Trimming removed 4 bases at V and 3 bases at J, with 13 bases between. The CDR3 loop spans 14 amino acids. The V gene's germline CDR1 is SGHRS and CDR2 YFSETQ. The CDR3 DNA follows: TGCGCCAGCAGCACCAGGGGCTCGGACACTGAAGCTTTCTTT. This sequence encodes CASSTRGSDTEAFF.

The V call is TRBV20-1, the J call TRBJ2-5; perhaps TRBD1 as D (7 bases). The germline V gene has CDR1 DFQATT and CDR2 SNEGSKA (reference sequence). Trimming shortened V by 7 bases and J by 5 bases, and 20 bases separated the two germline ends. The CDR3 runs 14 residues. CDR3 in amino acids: CSGTYRGGRETQYF. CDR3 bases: TGCAGTGGGACCTACAGGGGTGGGAGGGAGACCCAGTACTTC.

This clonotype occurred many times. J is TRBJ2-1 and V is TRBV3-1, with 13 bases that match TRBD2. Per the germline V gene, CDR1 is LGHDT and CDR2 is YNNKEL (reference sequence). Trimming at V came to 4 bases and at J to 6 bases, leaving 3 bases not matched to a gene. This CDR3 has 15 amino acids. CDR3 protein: CASSRGTSGVNEQFF. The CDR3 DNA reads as TGTGCCAGCAGCCGAGGGACTAGCGGGGTCAATGAGCAGTTCTTC.

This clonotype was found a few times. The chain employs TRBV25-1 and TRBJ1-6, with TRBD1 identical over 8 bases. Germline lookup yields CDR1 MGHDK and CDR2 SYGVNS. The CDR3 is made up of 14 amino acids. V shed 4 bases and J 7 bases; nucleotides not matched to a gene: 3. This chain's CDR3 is CASSAWTGNSPLHF. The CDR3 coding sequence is TGTGCCAGCAGTGCCTGGACAGGGAATTCACCCCTCCACTTT.

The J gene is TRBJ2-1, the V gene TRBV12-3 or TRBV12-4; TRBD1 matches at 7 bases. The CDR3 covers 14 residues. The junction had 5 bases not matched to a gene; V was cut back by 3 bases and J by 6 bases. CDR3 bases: TGTGCCAGCAGTTTGGGCAGGGGGAGCAATGAGCAGTTCTTC. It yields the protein CASSLGRGSNEQFF.

The DNA for the CDR3 is TGTGCCAGCGGCCCGACTCCAAGCTCCTACAATGAGCAGTTCTTC. This codes for CASGPTPSSYNEQFF. The genes are TRBV11-3 and TRBJ2-1; D gene ambiguous. The V gene's germline CDR1 is SGHNT and CDR2 YENEEA. The germline V and J ends were trimmed by 8 bases and 0 bases, with 14 bases remaining between them. This CDR3 spans 15 amino acids.

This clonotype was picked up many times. CDR3 region: CASSADGGGYYGYTF. In nucleotides, the CDR3 is TGTGCCAGCAGCGCCGACGGCGGCGGGTACTATGGCTACACCTTC. The gene calls are TRBV9 and TRBJ1-2; no clear D gene. Germline values: CDR1 SGDLS, CDR2 YYNGEE. V was trimmed by 3 bases and J by 3 bases, leaving 15 bases between them. The CDR3 sequence is 15 residues long. The entire variable domain, with the rest obtained from reference TRBV9 and TRBJ1-2, is as follows: DSGVTQTPKHLITATGQRVTLRCSPRSGDLSVYWYQQSLDQGLQFLIQYYNGEERAKGNILERFSAQQFPDLHSELNLSSLELGDSALYFCASSADGGGYYGYTFGSGTRLTVV.

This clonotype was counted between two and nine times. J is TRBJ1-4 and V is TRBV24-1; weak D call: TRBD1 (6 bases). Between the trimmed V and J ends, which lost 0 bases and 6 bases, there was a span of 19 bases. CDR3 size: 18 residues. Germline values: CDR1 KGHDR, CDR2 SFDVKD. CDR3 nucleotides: TGTGCCACCAGTGATTTGTTGGCGTTTCGACAGGCTCATGAAAAACTGTTTTTT. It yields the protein CATSDLLAFRQAHEKLFF.